This T cell receptor (beta chain) was recovered during a study of OX40 agonist ivuxolimab in advanced cancers. Whole-study context: Ivuxolimab was delivered to patients intravenously every 2 weeks at doses spanning 0.01 to 10 mg/kg.

The protocol was immunoSEQ multiplex PCR, while the TCRdb copy is restricted to in-frame clones and leaves out a portion. The profile shows 70,000 to 100,000 clones, 89% of them singletons. The CDR3 spans 17 residues. The ends lost 3 bases at V and 0 bases at J; junction bases unmatched: 9. Germline CDR1 is LNHDA and CDR2 is SQIVND (reference sequence). The chain has TRBV19 and TRBJ2-3; 7 bases map to TRBD2. The origin of this receptor is an adult with an advanced solid tumor such as melanoma, head and neck, liver or kidney cancer. Here the sequenced sample was CD4+ or CD8+ T cells sorted from blood, taken in a trial of the OX40 agonist ivuxolimab. The DNA for the CDR3 is TGTGCCAGTAGTATGACCCCGAGCGGGACTAGCACAGATACGCAGTATTTT. Its protein product is CASSMTPSGTSTDTQYF.